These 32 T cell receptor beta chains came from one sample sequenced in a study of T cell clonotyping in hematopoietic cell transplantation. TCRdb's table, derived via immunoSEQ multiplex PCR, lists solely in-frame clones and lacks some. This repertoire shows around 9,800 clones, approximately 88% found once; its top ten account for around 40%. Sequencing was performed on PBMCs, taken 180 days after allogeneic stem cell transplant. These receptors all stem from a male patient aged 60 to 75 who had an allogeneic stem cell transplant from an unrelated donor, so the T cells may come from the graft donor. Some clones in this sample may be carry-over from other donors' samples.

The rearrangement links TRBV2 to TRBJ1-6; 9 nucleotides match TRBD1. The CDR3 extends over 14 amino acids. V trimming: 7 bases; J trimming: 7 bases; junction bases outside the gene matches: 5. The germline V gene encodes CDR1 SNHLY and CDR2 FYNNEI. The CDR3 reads CASTPGQGNSPLHF. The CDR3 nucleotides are TGTGCCAGCACCCCGGGACAGGGAAATTCACCCCTCCACTTT.

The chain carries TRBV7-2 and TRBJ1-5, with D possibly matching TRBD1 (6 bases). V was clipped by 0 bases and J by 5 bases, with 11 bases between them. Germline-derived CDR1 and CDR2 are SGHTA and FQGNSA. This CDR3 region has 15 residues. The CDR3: CASSLARGGDQPQHF. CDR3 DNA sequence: TGTGCCAGCAGCTTAGCCAGGGGTGGAGATCAGCCCCAGCATTTT. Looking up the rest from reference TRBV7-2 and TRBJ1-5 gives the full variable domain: GAGVSQSPSNKVTEKGKDVELRCDPISGHTALYWYRQSLGQGLEFLIYFQGNSAPDKSGLPSDRFSAERTGGSVSTLTIQRTQQEDSAVYLCASSLARGGDQPQHFGDGTRLSIL.

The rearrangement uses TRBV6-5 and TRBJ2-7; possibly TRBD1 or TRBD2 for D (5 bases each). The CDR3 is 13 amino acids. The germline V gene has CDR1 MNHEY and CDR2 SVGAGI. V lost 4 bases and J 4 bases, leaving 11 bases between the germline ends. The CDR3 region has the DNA TGTGCCAGCAGTTCCTGGGGACCGTACGAGCAGTACTTC. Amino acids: CASSSWGPYEQYF.

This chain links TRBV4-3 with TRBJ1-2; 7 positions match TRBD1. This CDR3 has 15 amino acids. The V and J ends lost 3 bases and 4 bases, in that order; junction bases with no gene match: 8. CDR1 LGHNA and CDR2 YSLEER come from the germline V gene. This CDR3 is CASSHPGQPIYGYTF. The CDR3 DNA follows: TGCGCCAGCAGCCACCCGGGACAGCCGATCTATGGCTACACCTTC.

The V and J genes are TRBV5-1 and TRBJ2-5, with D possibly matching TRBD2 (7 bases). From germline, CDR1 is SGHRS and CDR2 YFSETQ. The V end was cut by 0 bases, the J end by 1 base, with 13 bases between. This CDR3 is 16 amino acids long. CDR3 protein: CASSLGSGGSQETQYF. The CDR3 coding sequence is TGCGCCAGCAGCTTGGGATCGGGGGGCTCCCAAGAGACCCAGTACTTC.

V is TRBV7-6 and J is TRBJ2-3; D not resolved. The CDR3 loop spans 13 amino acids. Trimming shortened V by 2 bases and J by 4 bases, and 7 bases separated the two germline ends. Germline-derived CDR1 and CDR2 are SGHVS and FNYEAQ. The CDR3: CASSLSRSDTQYF. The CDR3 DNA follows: TGTGCCAGCAGCTTAAGTAGGTCAGATACGCAGTATTTT.

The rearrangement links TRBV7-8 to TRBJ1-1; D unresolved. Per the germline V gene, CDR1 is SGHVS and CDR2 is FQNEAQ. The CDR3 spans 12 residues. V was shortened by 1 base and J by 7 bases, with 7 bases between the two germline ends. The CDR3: CASSLVRGEAFF. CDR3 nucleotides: TGTGCCAGCAGCTTAGTGCGAGGTGAAGCTTTCTTT.

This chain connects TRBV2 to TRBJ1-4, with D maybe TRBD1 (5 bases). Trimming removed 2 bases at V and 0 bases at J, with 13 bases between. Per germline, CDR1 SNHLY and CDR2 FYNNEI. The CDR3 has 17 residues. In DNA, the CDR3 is TGTGCCAGCAGTGAAAGGCAACTCAGGGCAACTAATGAAAAACTGTTTTTT. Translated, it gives CASSERQLRATNEKLFF.

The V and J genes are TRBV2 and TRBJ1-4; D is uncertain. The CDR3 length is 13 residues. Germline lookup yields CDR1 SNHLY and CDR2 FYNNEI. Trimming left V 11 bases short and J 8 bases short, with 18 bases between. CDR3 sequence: CAVRGEPGEKLFF. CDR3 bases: TGTGCCGTCCGTGGGGAGCCGGGGGAAAAACTGTTTTTT. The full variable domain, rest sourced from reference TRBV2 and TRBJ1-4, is EPEVTQTPSHQVTQMGQEVILRCVPISNHLYFYWYRQILGQKVEFLVSFYNNEISEKSEIFDDQFSVERPDGSNFTLKIRSTKLEDSAMYFCAVRGEPGEKLFFGSGTQLSVL.

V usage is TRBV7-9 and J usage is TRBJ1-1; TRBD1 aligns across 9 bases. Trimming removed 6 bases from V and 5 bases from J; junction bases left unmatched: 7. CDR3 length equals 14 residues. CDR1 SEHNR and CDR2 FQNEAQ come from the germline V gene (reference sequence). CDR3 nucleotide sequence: TGTGCCAGCAGTTATGGACAGGGGCAGACTGAAGCTTTCTTT. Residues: CASSYGQGQTEAFF.

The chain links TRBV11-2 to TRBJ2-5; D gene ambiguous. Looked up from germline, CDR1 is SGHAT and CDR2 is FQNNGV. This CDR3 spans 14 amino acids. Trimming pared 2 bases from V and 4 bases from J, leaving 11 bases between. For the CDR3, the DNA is TGTGCCAGCAGCTTAAATTTAGTCGGAGAGACCCAGTACTTC. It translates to CASSLNLVGETQYF.

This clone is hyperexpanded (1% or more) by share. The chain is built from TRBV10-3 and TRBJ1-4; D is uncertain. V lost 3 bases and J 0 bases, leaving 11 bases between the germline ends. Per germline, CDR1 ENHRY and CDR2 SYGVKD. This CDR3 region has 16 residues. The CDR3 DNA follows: TGTGCCATCAGTGAAACGCAGCGAGCAACTAATGAAAAACTGTTTTTT. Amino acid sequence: CAISETQRATNEKLFF.

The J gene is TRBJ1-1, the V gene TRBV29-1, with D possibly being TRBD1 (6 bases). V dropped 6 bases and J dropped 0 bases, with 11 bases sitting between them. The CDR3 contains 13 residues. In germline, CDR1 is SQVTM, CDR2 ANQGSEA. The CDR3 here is CSVTGRVNTEAFF. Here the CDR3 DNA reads TGCAGCGTGACAGGTCGGGTGAACACTGAAGCTTTCTTT.

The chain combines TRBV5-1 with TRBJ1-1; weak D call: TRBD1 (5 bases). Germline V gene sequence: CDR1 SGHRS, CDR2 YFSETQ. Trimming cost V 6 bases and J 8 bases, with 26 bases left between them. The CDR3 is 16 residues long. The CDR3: CASTGSTGTAIPEAFF. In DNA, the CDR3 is TGCGCCAGCACGGGTAGTACCGGGACGGCTATTCCAGAAGCTTTCTTT. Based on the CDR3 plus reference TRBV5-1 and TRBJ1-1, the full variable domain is KAGVTQTPRYLIKTRGQQVTLSCSPISGHRSVSWYQQTPGQGLQFLFEYFSETQRNKGNFPGRFSGRQFSNSRSEMNVSTLELGDSALYLCASTGSTGTAIPEAFFGQGTRLTVV.

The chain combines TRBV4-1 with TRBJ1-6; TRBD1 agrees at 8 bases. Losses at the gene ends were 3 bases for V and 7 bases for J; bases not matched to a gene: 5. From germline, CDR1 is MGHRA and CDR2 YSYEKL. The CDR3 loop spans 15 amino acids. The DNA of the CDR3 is TGCGCCAGCAGCCAGGGGACAGGCGGAAATTCACCCCTCCACTTT. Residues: CASSQGTGGNSPLHF.

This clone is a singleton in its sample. This CDR3 reads CASSLQIYSGRENSPLHF. The CDR3 DNA sequence: TGTGCCAGCAGTTTACAAATATACTCCGGGAGGGAGAATTCACCCCTCCACTTT. V usage is TRBV27 and J usage is TRBJ1-6; D is unclear. The CDR3 consists of 18 residues. Germline V gene lookup returns CDR1 MNHEY and CDR2 SMNVEV (reference sequence). The V and J ends lost 2 bases and 7 bases respectively, with 21 bases between them.

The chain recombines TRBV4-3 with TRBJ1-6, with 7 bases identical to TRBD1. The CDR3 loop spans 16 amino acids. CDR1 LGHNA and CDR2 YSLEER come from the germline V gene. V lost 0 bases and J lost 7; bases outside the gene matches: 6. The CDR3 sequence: CASSQDYRGGNSPLHF. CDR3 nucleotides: TGCGCCAGCAGCCAAGATTACAGGGGAGGGAATTCACCCCTCCACTTT.

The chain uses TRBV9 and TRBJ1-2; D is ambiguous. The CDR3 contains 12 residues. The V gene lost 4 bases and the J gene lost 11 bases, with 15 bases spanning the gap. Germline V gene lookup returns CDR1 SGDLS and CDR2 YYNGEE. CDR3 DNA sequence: TGTGCCAGCAGCCCCCTAGAGGGAGTTTACACCTTC. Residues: CASSPLEGVYTF. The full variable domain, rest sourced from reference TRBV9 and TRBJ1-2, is DSGVTQTPKHLITATGQRVTLRCSPRSGDLSVYWYQQSLDQGLQFLIQYYNGEERAKGNILERFSAQQFPDLHSELNLSSLELGDSALYFCASSPLEGVYTFGSGTRLTVV.

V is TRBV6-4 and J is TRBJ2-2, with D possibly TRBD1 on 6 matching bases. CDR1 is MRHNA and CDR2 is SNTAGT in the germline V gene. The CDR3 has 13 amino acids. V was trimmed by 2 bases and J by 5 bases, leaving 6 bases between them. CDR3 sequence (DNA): TGTGCCAGCAGTGACACAGGGACCGGGGAGCTGTTTTTT. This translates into CASSDTGTGELFF.

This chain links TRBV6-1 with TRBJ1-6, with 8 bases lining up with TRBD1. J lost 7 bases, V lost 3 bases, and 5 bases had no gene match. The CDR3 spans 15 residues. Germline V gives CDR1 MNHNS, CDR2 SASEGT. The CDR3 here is CASSEQDRENSPLHF. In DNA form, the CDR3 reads TGTGCCAGCAGTGAGCAGGACAGGGAGAATTCACCCCTCCACTTT.

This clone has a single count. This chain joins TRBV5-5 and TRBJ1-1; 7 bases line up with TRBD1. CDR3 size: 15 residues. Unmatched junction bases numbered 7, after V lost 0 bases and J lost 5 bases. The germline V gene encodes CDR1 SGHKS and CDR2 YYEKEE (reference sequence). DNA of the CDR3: TGTGCCAGCAGCTTGGACGGGCAGGGGGGGACTGAAGCTTTCTTT. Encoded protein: CASSLDGQGGTEAFF.

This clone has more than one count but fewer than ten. Written as DNA, the CDR3 is TGTGCCAGCAGCCAAGTGTATAGCTCCTACAATGAGCAGTTCTTC. Encoded protein: CASSQVYSSYNEQFF. The rearrangement links TRBV14 to TRBJ2-1; D uncertain. The CDR3 sequence is 15 residues long. The ends were cut back, 1 base at V and 0 bases at J, with 7 bases in the middle. Germline V gene lookup returns CDR1 SGHDN and CDR2 FVKESK.

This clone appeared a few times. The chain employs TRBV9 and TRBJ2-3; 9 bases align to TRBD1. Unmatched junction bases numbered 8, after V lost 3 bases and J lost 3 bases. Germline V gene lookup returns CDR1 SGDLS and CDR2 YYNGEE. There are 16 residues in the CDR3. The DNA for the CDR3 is TGTGCCAGCAGCGCCTTTCCGGGACAGGGAACAGATACGCAGTATTTT. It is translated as CASSAFPGQGTDTQYF. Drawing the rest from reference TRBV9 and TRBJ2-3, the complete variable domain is DSGVTQTPKHLITATGQRVTLRCSPRSGDLSVYWYQQSLDQGLQFLIQYYNGEERAKGNILERFSAQQFPDLHSELNLSSLELGDSALYFCASSAFPGQGTDTQYFGPGTRLTVL.

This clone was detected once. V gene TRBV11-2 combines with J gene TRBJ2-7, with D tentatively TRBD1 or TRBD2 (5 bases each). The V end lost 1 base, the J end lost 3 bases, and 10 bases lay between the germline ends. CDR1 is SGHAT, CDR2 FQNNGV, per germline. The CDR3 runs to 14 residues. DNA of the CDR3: TGTGCCAGCAGCTTAGGGGGGAATAACTACGAGCAGTACTTC. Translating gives CASSLGGNNYEQYF. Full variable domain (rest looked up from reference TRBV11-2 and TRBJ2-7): EAGVAQSPRYKIIEKRQSVAFWCNPISGHATLYWYQQILGQGPKLLIQFQNNGVVDDSQLPKDRFSAERLKGVDSTLKIQPAKLEDSAVYLCASSLGGNNYEQYFGPGTRLTVT.

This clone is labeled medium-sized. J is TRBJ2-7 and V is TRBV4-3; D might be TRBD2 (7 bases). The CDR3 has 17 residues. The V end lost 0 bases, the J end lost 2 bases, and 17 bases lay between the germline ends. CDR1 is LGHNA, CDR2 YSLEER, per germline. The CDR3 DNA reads TGCGCCAGCAGCCAAGATTGGGGAGGGGGAGAGGCCTACGAGCAGTACTTC. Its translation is CASSQDWGGGEAYEQYF.

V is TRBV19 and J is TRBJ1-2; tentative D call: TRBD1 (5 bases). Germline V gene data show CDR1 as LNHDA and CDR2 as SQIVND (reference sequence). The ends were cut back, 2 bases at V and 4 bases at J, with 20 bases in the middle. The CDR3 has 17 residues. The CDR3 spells CASSISLGAEESYGYTF. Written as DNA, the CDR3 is TGTGCCAGTAGTATAAGCTTAGGGGCCGAGGAGAGCTATGGCTACACCTTC.

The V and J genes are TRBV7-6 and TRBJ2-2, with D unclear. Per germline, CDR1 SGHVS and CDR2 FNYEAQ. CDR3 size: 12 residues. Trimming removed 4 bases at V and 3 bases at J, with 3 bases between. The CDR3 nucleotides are TGTGCCAGCAGCTCCTACACCGGGGAGCTGTTTTTT. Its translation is CASSSYTGELFF.

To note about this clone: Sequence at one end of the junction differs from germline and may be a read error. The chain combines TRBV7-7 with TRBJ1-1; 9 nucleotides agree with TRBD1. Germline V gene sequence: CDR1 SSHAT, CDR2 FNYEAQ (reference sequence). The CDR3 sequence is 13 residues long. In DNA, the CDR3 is TGTGCTAGCAGCTTAAGACAGGGGGCTGAAGCTTTCTTT. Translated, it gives CASSLRQGAEAFF. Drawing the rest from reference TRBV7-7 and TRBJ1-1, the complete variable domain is GAGVSQSPRYKVTKRGQDVTLRCDPISSHATLYWYQQALGQGPEFLTYFNYEAQPDKSGLPSDRFSAERPEGSISTLTIQRTEQRDSAMYRCASSLRQGAEAFFGQGTRLTVV.

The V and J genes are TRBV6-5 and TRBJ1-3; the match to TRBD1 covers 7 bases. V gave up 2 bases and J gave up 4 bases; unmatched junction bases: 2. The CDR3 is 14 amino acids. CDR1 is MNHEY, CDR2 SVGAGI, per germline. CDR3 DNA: TGTGCCAGCAGTTACGACAGGGACGGAAACACCATATATTTT. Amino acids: CASSYDRDGNTIYF.

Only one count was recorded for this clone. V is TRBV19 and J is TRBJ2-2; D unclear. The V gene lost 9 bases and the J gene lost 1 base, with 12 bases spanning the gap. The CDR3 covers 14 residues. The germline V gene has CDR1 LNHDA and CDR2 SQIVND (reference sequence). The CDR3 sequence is CASKNSGNTGELFF. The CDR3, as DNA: TGTGCCAGCAAGAACAGTGGGAACACCGGGGAGCTGTTTTTT.

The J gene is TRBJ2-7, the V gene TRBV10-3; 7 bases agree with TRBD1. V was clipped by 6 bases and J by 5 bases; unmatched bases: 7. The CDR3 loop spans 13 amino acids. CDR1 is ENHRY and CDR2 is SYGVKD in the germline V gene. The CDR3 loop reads CAIRLTGSDEQYF. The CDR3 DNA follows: TGTGCCATCAGGCTGACAGGGTCGGACGAGCAGTACTTC.

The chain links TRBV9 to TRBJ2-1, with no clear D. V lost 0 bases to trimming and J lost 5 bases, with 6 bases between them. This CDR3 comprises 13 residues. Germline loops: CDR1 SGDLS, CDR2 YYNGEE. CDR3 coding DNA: TGTGCCAGCAGCGTAGGATCTCACAATGAGCAGTTCTTC. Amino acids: CASSVGSHNEQFF.